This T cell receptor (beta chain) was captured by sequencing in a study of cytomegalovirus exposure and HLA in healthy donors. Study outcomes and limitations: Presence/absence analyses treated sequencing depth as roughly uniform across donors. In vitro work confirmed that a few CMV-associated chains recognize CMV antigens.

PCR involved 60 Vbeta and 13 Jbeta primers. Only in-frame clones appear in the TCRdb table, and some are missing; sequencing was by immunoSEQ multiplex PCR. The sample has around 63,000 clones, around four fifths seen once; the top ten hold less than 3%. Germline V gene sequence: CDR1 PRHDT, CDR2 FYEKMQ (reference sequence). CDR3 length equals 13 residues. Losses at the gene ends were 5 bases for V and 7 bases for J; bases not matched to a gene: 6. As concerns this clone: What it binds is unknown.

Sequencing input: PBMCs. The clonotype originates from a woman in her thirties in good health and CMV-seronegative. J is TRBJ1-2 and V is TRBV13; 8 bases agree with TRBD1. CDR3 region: CASSLDRGGGYTF. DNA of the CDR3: TGTGCCAGCAGCCTTGACAGGGGAGGTGGCTACACCTTC. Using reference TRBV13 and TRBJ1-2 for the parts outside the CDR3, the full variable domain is AAGVIQSPRHLIKEKRETATLKCYPIPRHDTVYWYQQGPGQDPQFLISFYEKMQSDKGSIPDRFSAQQFSDYHSELNMSSLELGDSALYFCASSLDRGGGYTFGSGTRLTVV.